The entry below describes one T cell receptor beta chain. With 0 bases clipped from V and 5 bases from J, the junction kept 7 bases outside the gene matches. The CDR3 length is 16 residues. Germline V lookup: CDR1 SEHNR, CDR2 FQNEAQ (reference sequence). These data belong to a study of CD4+ T cells in melanoma. Clones were read by immunoSEQ multiplex PCR, and TCRdb kept only the in-frame ones, dropping some. This table has some 120,000 clones, about 90% appearing once. The sequencing input was peripheral blood. This sequence was found in a human donor with melanoma. The chain couples TRBV7-9 to TRBJ1-1; 9 bases match TRBD1. This chain's CDR3 is CASSLAGGQGRTEAFF. The DNA of the CDR3 is TGTGCCAGCAGCTTAGCGGGGGGACAGGGACGGACTGAAGCTTTCTTT.